This TCR beta chain was identified in a study of breast tumors, draining lymph nodes, adjacent tissues. General study results and limits: Data only fit, rather than demonstrated, lymph node origin of most tumor T cells. Compared with lymph nodes, tumors were less diverse; compared with nontumor tissue, more.

From the multiplex PCR reads, TCRdb called clonotypes with MiXCR, one entry per CDR3 protein. The sample holds approximately 88,000 distinct CDR3 sequences, roughly 30% seen once. Axillary draining lymph nodes of breast cancer patients supplied the node samples. This clonotype was seen repeatedly, ten times or more. What it binds is unknown. Germline CDR1 and CDR2: LGHNA and YNFKEQ. CDR3 size: 13 residues. Trimming pared 3 bases from V and 2 bases from J, leaving 6 bases between. Sequenced sample: axillary lymph node tissue. This clonotype originated in a female donor with breast cancer. Some clones in this sample may be carry-over from other donors' samples. The J gene is TRBJ2-3, the V gene TRBV4-2; tentative D call: TRBD2 (5 bases). The CDR3 loop reads CASSQGVTDTQYF. As DNA, the CDR3 is TGTGCCAGCAGCCAGGGAGTCACAGATACGCAGTATTTT.